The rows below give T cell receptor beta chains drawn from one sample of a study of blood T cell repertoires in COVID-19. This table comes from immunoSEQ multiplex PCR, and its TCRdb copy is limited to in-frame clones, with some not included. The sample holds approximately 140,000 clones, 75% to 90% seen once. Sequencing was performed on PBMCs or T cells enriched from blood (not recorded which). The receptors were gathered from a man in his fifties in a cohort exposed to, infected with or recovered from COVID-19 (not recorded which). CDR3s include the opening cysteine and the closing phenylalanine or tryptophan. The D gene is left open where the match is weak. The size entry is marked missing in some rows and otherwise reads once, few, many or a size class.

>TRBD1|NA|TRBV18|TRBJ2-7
TGTGCCAGCTCACCACCGTTTATAGGGACAGGGGGCGACGAGCAGTACTTC
CASSPPFIGTGGDEQYF
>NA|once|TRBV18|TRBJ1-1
TGTGCCAGCTCAGTAGAGATGAACACTGAAGCTTTCTTT
CASSVEMNTEAFF
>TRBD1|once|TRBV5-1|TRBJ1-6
TGCGCCAGCAGCTCGGGGGGGACAGAGGGTTCACCCCTCCACTTT
CASSSGGTEGSPLHF
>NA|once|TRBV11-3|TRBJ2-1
TGTGCCAGCAGCTTAGGCTGGGCCTCCTGGGAGCAGCAGTTCTTC
CASSLGWASWEQQFF
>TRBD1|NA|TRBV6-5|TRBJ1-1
TGTGCCAGCAGTCACCACAGGGGGAACACTGAAGCTTTCTTT
CASSHHRGNTEAFF
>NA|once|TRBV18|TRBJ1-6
TGTGCCAGCTCACGTACAGCAAATTCACCCCTCCACTTT
CASSRTANSPLHF
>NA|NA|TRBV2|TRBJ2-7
TGTGCCAGCTTGCCTCACATCTCGTCCTACGAGCAGTACTTC
CASLPHISSYEQYF
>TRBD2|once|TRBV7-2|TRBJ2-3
TGTGCCAGCAGCCCCACAGGACTAGCGGGAAGAGATACGCAGTATTTT
CASSPTGLAGRDTQYF
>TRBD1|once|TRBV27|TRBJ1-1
TGTGCCAGCAGCCCCGGGACAGCGAACACTGAAGCTTTCTTT
CASSPGTANTEAFF
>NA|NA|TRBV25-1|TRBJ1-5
TGTGCCAGCAGTGAAGACCGGGATGGTCGCAATCAGCCCCAGCATTTT
CASSEDRDGRNQPQHF
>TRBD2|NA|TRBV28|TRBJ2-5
TGTGCCAGCAGTTTGCTAGCGGGAGAAGAGACCCAGTACTTC
CASSLLAGEETQYF
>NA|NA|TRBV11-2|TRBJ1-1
TGTGCCAGCAGCGTTACGGTGACAGGCGCTGAAGCTTTCTTT
CASSVTVTGAEAFF
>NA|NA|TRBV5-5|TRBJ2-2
TGTGCCAGCAGCTTGAGGGGCCCCGGGGAGCTGTTTTTT
CASSLRGPGELFF
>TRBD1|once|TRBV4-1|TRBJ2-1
TGCGCCAGCAGCCCTTCGGGACAGGGGTACAATGAGCAGTTCTTC
CASSPSGQGYNEQFF
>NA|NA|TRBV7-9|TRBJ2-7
TGTGCCAGCAGCGGCAGGGTCGGTAAACCCTACGAGCAGTACTTC
CASSGRVGKPYEQYF
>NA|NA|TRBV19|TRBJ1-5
TGTGCCAGTAGTATAGAAGGGGGCAATCAGCCCCAGCATTTT
CASSIEGGNQPQHF
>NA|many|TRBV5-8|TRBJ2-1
TGTGCCAGCAGTCTCGGACAGTTCAGCTCCTACAATGAGCAGTTCTTC
CASSLGQFSSYNEQFF
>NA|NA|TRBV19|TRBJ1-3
TGTGCCAGTAGTATAATGGCTTTCTCTGGAAACACCATATATTTT
CASSIMAFSGNTIYF
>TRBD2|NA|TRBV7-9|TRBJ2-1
TGTGCCAGCAGCTCGCGGACTAGCGGGGGGGCCGCCCATGAGCAGTTCTTC
CASSSRTSGGAAHEQFF
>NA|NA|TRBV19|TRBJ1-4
TGTGCCAGTAGTATAAGCTTAGGGGGGGCGCAAGAAAAACTGTTTTTT
CASSISLGGAQEKLFF
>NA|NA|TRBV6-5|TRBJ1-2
TGTGCCAGCAGTTACTCGAGACGGGGGTATGGCTACACCTTC
CASSYSRRGYGYTF
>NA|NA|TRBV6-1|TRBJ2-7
TGTGCCAGCAGTGAAGTGTGGGCAGGCTACGAGCAGTACTTC
CASSEVWAGYEQYF
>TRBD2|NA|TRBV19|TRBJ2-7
TGTGCCAGTAGTATATCAGCTAGCGGGGGAGGCGAGCAGTACTTC
CASSISASGGGEQYF
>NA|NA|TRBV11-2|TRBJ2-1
TGTGCCAGCAGCTTAGCCCGGAGCTCCTACAATGAGCAGTTCTTC
CASSLARSSYNEQFF
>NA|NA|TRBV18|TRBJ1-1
TGTGCCAGCTCACCACCGGCCTTCGGAGGGGAAGCTTTCTTT
CASSPPAFGGEAFF
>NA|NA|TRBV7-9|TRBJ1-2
TGTGCCAGCAGCTTAGAGGGACAACGAGGCTACACCTTC
CASSLEGQRGYTF
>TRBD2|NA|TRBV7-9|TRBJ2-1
TGTGCCAGCAGCTCCTCTAGCGGACAATACAATGAGCAGTTCTTC
CASSSSSGQYNEQFF
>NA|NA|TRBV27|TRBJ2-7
TGTGCCAGCAGTCTGACGGGACTCTCCTACGAGCAGTACTTC
CASSLTGLSYEQYF
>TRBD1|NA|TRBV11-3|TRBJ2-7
TGTGCCAGCAGCTCCTACAGGGGGCGCCTCTTCTACGAGCAGTACTTC
CASSSYRGRLFYEQYF